This passage covers 9 T cell receptor beta chains from one sample sequenced in a study of OX40 agonist ivuxolimab in advanced cancers. Only in-frame clones appear in the TCRdb table, and some are missing; sequencing was by immunoSEQ multiplex PCR. The sample has more than 20,000 clones; 75% to 90% are singletons. This sample comprised CD4+ or CD8+ T cells sorted from blood, obtained in a trial of the OX40 agonist ivuxolimab. These receptors were obtained from an adult with an advanced solid tumor such as melanoma, head and neck, liver or kidney cancer.

This clone has just a few counts. V and J are TRBV19 and TRBJ1-6; TRBD1 aligns across 10 bases. The CDR3 is made up of 16 amino acids. Germline V gives CDR1 LNHDA, CDR2 SQIVND (reference sequence). Germline trimming cut 5 bases from V and 10 bases from J; bases unmatched to any gene: 11. The CDR3 DNA is TGTGCCAGTAGTCTTCGAAAGGGACAGGGGAACTCACCCCTCCACTTT. It yields the protein CASSLRKGQGNSPLHF.

This chain's CDR3 is CASSSDSYNEQFF. Written as DNA, the CDR3 is TGTGCCAGCAGCTCGGACAGTTACAATGAGCAGTTCTTC. The chain has TRBV5-6 and TRBJ2-1, with a tentative D call TRBD1 (6 bases). With 3 bases removed from V and 4 bases from J, the gap between germline ends came to 8 bases. The CDR3 has 13 residues. CDR1 and CDR2 (germline): SGHDT, YYEEEE.

The chain is built from TRBV19 and TRBJ1-2, with D tentatively TRBD1 (5 bases). The CDR3 is made up of 13 amino acids. Germline V gives CDR1 LNHDA, CDR2 SQIVND (reference sequence). Trimming pared 2 bases from V and 3 bases from J, leaving 7 bases between. The CDR3 DNA follows: TGTGCCAGTAGTATATTGGGGGACTATGGCTACACCTTC. The encoded protein is CASSILGDYGYTF. The variable domain in full, with the rest retrieved from reference TRBV19 and TRBJ1-2, is DGGITQSPKYLFRKEGQNVTLSCEQNLNHDAMYWYRQDPGQGLRLIYYSQIVNDFQKGDIAEGYSVSREKKESFPLTVTSAQKNPTAFYLCASSILGDYGYTFGSGTRLTVV.

The DNA for the CDR3 is TGTGCCAGCAGTTTAAACGCGATGGTAGCGGGTGGTTCGGAGACCCAGTACTTC. Protein sequence: CASSLNAMVAGGSETQYF. V is TRBV27 and J is TRBJ2-5, with 7 positions matching TRBD2. V gave up 2 bases and J gave up 5 bases; unmatched junction bases: 17. This CDR3 is built from 18 residues. Germline V gives CDR1 MNHEY, CDR2 SMNVEV (reference sequence).

The chain uses TRBV13 and TRBJ2-7; 7 bases are shared with TRBD1. The CDR3 length is 15 residues. The germline V gene has CDR1 PRHDT and CDR2 FYEKMQ (reference sequence). The junction had 5 bases not matched to a gene; V was cut back by 0 bases and J by 3 bases. The CDR3 spells CASSLGGQTGYEQYF. CDR3 in DNA: TGTGCCAGCAGCTTAGGGGGACAGACAGGCTACGAGCAGTACTTC. The whole variable domain, filled in from reference TRBV13 and TRBJ2-7, reads AAGVIQSPRHLIKEKRETATLKCYPIPRHDTVYWYQQGPGQDPQFLISFYEKMQSDKGSIPDRFSAQQFSDYHSELNMSSLELGDSALYFCASSLGGQTGYEQYFGPGTRLTVT.

V gene TRBV6-5 combines with J gene TRBJ1-2, with TRBD1 matching 8 bases. From germline, CDR1 is MNHEY and CDR2 SVGAGI. V was clipped by 4 bases and J by 8 bases; unmatched bases: 6. The CDR3 totals 13 residues. The CDR3 protein is CASSFQGARGYTF. In nucleotides, the CDR3 is TGTGCCAGCAGTTTCCAGGGGGCGAGGGGCTACACCTTC.

The CDR3 loop is CASTYRTSAPGETQYF. CDR3 in DNA: TGTGCCAGCACATACCGGACTAGCGCACCGGGGGAGACCCAGTACTTC. This chain links TRBV28 with TRBJ2-5; TRBD2 matches at 9 bases. Germline values: CDR1 MDHEN, CDR2 SYDVKM. The CDR3 has 16 amino acids. J lost 5 bases, V lost 7 bases, and 14 bases had no gene match.

This sequence joins TRBV7-9 and TRBJ2-7, with D uncertain. Germline V gene data show CDR1 as SEHNR and CDR2 as FQNEAQ (reference sequence). The CDR3 length is 15 residues. V lost 2 bases to trimming and J lost 2 bases, with 13 bases between them. CDR3 amino acids: CASSLFRRLPYEQYF. CDR3 DNA: TGTGCCAGCAGCTTATTCAGGCGGCTACCCTACGAGCAGTACTTC. The variable domain in full, with the rest retrieved from reference TRBV7-9 and TRBJ2-7, is DTGVSQNPRHKITKRGQNVTFRCDPISEHNRLYWYRQTLGQGPEFLTYFQNEAQLEKSRLLSDRFSAERPKGSFSTLEIQRTEQGDSAMYLCASSLFRRLPYEQYFGPGTRLTVT.

This rearrangement joins TRBV19 to TRBJ1-4; D unresolved. Germline CDR1 and CDR2: LNHDA and SQIVND (reference sequence). Trimming removed 5 bases at V and 4 bases at J, with 5 bases between. The CDR3 runs 12 residues. The CDR3 DNA reads TGTGCCAGTAGTCCTGGTAATGAAAAACTGTTTTTT. Translating gives CASSPGNEKLFF.